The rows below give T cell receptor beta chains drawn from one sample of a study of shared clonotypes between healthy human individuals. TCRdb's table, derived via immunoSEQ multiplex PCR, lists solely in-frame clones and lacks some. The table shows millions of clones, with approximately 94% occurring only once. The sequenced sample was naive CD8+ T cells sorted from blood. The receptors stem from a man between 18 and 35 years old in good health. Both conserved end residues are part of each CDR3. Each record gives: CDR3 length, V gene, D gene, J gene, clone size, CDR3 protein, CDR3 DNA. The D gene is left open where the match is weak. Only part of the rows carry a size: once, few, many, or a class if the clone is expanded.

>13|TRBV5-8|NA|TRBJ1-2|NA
CASSSGLSYGYTF
TGTGCCAGCAGCTCGGGACTTTCCTATGGCTACACCTTC
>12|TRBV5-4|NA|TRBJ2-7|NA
CASSHSSYEQYF
TGTGCCAGCAGCCATAGCTCCTACGAGCAGTACTTC
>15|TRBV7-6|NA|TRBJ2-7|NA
CASSLVPGLVDEQYF
TGTGCCAGCAGCCTTGTTCCGGGCCTCGTGGACGAGCAGTACTTC
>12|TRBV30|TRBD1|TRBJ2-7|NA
CAWSVDRAEQYF
TGTGCCTGGAGTGTGGACAGGGCCGAGCAGTACTTC
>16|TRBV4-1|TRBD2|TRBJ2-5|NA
CASSLRVSGRDETQYF
TGCGCCAGCAGCCTCAGAGTTAGCGGGAGGGACGAGACCCAGTACTTC
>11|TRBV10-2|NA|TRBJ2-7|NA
CASTSSYEQYF
TGCGCCAGCACCAGCTCCTACGAGCAGTACTTC
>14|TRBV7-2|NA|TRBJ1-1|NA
CASSAGIMNTEAFF
TGTGCCAGCAGTGCAGGGATCATGAACACTGAAGCTTTCTTT
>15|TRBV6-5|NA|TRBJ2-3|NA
CASRTGETSTDTQYF
TGTGCCAGCAGGACGGGGGAAACTAGCACAGATACGCAGTATTTT
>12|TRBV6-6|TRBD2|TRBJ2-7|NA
CASSPRGDEQYF
TGTGCCAGCAGTCCGCGGGGGGACGAGCAGTACTTC
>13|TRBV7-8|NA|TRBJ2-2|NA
CASSFSDTGELFF
TGTGCCAGCAGCTTTTCGGACACCGGGGAGCTGTTTTTT
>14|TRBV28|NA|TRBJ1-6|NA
CASRYKVYNSPLHF
TGTGCCAGCAGATACAAAGTTTATAATTCACCCCTCCACTTT
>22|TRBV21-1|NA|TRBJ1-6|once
CASSNSTGHRNPVTGFNSPLHF
TGTGCCAGCAGCAATTCCACGGGACATAGAAACCCCGTGACGGGTTTTAATTCACCCCTCCACTTT
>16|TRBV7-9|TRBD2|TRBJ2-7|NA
CASSLGAGFESYEQYF
TGTGCCAGCAGCTTAGGAGCGGGATTTGAGTCCTACGAGCAGTACTTC
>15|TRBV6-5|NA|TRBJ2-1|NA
CASSYFRLGFDEQFF
TGTGCCAGCAGTTACTTTAGGCTAGGTTTCGATGAGCAGTTCTTC
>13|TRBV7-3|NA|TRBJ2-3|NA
CASSFLAPDTQYF
TGTGCCAGCAGCTTCTTGGCCCCAGATACGCAGTATTTT
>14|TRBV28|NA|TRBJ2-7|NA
CASSDQTTSYEQYF
TGTGCCAGCAGTGATCAGACAACCTCCTACGAGCAGTACTTC
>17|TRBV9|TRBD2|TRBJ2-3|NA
CASSVGIAGTSTDTQYF
TGTGCCAGCAGCGTAGGCATAGCGGGAACTAGCACAGATACGCAGTATTTT
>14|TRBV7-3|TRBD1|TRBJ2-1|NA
CASSEATGANEQFF
TGTGCCAGCAGCGAAGCGACAGGGGCCAATGAGCAGTTCTTC
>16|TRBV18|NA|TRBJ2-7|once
CASSPPKGDGTYEQYF
TGTGCCAGCTCACCACCGAAGGGGGACGGGACCTACGAGCAGTACTTC
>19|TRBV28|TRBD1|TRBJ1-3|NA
CASSTKMSDRGRRGNTIYF
TGTGCCAGCAGTACTAAAATGTCCGACAGGGGGCGAAGAGGAAACACCATATATTTT
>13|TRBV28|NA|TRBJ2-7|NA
CASVAISSYEQYF
TGTGCCAGCGTTGCGATAAGCTCCTACGAGCAGTACTTC
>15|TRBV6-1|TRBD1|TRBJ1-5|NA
CASSETGGGNQPQHF
TGTGCCAGCAGTGAGACAGGGGGAGGCAATCAGCCCCAGCATTTT
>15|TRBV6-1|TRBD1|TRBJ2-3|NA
CASSEEDRATDTQYF
TGTGCCAGCAGTGAAGAGGACAGGGCCACAGATACGCAGTATTTT
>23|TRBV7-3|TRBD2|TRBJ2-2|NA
CASSLSLSAASGRGFPHTGELFF
TGTGCCAGCAGCTTAAGCCTCTCAGCAGCTAGCGGGAGGGGCTTCCCCCACACCGGGGAGCTGTTTTTT